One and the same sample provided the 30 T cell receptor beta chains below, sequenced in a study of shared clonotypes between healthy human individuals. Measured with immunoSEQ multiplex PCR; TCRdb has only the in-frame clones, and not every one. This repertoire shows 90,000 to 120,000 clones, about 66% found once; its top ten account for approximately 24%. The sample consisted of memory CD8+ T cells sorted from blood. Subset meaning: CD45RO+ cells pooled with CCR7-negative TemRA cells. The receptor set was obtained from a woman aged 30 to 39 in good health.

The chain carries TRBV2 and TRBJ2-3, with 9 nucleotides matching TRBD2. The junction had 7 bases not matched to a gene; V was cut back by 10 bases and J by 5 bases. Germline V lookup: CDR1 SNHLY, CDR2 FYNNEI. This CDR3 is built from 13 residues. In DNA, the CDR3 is TGTGCCACCGGACTAGCGCCTATAGATACGCAGTATTTT. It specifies CATGLAPIDTQYF.

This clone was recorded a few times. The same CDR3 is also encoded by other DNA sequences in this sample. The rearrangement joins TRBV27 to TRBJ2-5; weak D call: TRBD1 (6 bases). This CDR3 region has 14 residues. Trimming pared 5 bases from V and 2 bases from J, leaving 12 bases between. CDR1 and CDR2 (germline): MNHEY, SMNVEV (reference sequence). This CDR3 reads CASSLTGYQETQYF. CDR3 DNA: TGTGCCAGCAGTCTAACAGGGTATCAAGAGACCCAGTACTTC.

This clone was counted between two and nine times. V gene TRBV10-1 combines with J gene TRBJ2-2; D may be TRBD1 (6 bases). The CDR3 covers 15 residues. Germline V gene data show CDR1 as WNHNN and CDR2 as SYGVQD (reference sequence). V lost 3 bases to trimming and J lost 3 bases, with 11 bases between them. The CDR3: CASSEGGRDTGELFF. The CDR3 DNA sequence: TGCGCCAGCAGTGAAGGGGGACGGGACACCGGGGAGCTGTTTTTT.

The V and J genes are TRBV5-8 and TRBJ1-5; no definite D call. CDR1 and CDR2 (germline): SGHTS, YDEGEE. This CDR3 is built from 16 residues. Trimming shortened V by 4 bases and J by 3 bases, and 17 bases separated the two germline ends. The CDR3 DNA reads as TGTGCCAGCAGCCTCCCCCAGGCGTTCGCCAATCAGCCCCAGCATTTT. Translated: CASSLPQAFANQPQHF.

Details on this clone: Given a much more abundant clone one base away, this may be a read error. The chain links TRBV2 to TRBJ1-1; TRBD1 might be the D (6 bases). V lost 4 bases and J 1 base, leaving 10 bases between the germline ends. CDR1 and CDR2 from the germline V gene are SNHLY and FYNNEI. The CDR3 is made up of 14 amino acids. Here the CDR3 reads CASSGPTGNTEAFF. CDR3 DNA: TGTGCCAGCAGTGGACCGACAGGGAACACTGAAGCTTTCTTT.

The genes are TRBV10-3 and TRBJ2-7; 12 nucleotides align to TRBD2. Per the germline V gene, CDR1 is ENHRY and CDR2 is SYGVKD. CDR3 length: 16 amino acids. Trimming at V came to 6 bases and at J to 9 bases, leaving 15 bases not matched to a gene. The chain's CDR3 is CAISPCRTSGACGQYF. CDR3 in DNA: TGTGCCATCAGCCCTTGTAGGACTAGCGGGGCCTGCGGGCAGTACTTC.

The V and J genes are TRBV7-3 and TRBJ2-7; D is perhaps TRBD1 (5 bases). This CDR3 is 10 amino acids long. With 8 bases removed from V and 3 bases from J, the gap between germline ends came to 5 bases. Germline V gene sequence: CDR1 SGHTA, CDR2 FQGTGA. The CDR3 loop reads CASGHYEQYF. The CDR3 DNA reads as TGTGCCAGCGGACACTACGAGCAGTACTTC.

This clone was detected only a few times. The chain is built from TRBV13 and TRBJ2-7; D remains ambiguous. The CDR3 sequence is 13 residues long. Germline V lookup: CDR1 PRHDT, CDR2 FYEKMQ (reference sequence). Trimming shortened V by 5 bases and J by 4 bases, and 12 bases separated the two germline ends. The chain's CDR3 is CASSSGWGYEQYF. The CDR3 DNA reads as TGTGCCAGCAGCAGTGGGTGGGGTTACGAGCAGTACTTC.

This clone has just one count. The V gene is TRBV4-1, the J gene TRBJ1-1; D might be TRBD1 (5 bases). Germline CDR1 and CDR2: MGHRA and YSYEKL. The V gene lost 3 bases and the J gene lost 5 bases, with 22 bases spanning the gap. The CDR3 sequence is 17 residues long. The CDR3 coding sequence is TGCGCCAGCAGCCATTCGAGGGACTCATATGACTGGACTGAAGCTTTCTTT. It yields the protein CASSHSRDSYDWTEAFF.

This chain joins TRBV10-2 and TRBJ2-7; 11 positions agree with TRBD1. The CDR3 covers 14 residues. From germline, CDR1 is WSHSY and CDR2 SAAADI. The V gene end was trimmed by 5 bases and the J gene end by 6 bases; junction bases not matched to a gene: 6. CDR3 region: CASSFWTGGSEQYF. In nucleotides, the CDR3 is TGCGCCAGCAGTTTCTGGACAGGGGGCAGCGAGCAGTACTTC.

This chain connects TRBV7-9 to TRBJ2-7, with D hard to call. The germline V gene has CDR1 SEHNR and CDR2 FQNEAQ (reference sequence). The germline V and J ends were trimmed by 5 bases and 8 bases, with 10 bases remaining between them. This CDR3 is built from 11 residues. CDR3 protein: CASSPRTKQYF. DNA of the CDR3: TGTGCCAGCAGCCCAAGAACGAAGCAGTACTTC.

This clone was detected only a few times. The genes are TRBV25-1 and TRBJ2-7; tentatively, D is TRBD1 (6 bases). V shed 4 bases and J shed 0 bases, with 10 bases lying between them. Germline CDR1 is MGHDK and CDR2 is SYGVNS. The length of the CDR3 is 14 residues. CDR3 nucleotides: TGTGCCAGCAGTGGCGGACAGAACTCCTACGAGCAGTACTTC. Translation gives CASSGGQNSYEQYF.

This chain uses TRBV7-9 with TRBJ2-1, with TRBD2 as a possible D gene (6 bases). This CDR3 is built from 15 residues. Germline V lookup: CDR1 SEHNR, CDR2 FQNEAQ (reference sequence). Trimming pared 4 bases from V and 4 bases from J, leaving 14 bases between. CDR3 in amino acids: CASSSSLAVYNEQFF. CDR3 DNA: TGTGCCAGCAGCTCCTCTTTAGCGGTATACAATGAGCAGTTCTTC.

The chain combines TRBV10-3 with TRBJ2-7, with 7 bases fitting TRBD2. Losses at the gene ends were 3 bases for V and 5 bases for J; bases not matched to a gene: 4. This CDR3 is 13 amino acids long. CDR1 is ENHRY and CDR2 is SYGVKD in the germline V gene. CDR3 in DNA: TGTGCCATCAGTGATGGGGGGGTGGACGAGCAGTACTTC. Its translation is CAISDGGVDEQYF.

CDR3 sequence (DNA): TGTGCCAGTAGTGGGGAAGACTATGGCTACACCTTC. Amino acid sequence: CASSGEDYGYTF. J is TRBJ1-2 and V is TRBV19, with D uncertain. Trimming removed 5 bases at V and 3 bases at J, with 7 bases between. CDR1 and CDR2 from the germline V gene are LNHDA and SQIVND (reference sequence). The CDR3 consists of 12 residues.

The CDR3 region has the DNA TGTGCCAGCAGCTTAAGAGTGGGGGCCTTCAATGAGCAGTTCTTC. Encoded protein: CASSLRVGAFNEQFF. The chain employs TRBV7-9 and TRBJ2-1, with a possible D match to TRBD1 (6 bases). Germline CDR1 and CDR2: SEHNR and FQNEAQ (reference sequence). V dropped 2 bases and J dropped 6 bases, with 14 bases sitting between them. The CDR3 has 15 amino acids.

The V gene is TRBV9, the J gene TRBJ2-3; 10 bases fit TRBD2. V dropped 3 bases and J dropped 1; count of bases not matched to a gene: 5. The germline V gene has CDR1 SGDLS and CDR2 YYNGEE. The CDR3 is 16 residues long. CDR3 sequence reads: CASSATGTSGTDTQYF. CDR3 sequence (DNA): TGTGCCAGCAGCGCAACCGGGACTAGCGGCACAGATACGCAGTATTTT.

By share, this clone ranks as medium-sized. The CDR3 coding sequence is TGTGCCAGCACCAGATCGACAGGGGGTAAAGACGAAAAACTGTTTTTT. Translated: CASTRSTGGKDEKLFF. The V and J genes are TRBV5-6 and TRBJ1-4; 9 bases map to TRBD1. This CDR3 comprises 16 residues. In germline, CDR1 is SGHDT, CDR2 YYEEEE. Germline trimming cut 6 bases from V and 8 bases from J; bases unmatched to any gene: 14.

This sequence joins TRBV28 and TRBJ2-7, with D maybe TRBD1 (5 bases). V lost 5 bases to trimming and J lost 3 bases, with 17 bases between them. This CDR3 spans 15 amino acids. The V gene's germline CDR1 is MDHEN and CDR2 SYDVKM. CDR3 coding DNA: TGTGCCAGCAGTGCAACAGGTGGAAGAAACTACGAGCAGTACTTC. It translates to CASSATGGRNYEQYF.

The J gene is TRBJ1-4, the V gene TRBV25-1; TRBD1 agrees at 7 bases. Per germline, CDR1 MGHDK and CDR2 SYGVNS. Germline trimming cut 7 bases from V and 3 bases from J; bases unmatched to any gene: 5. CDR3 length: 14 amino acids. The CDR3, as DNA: TGTGCCAGCAAGGGGGCAGGGCCTAATGAAAAACTGTTTTTT. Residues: CASKGAGPNEKLFF.

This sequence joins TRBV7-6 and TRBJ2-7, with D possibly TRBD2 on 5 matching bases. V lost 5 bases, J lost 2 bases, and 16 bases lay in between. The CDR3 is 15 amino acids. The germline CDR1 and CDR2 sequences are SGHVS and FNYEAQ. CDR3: CASSQWETGAYEQYF. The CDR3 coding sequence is TGTGCCAGCAGCCAATGGGAAACCGGGGCCTACGAGCAGTACTTC.

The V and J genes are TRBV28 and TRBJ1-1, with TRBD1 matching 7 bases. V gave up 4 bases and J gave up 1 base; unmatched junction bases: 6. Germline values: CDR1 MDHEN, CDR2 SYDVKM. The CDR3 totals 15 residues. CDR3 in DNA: TGTGCCAGCAGTTACCCGGGACAGCAGAACACTGAAGCTTTCTTT. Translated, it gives CASSYPGQQNTEAFF. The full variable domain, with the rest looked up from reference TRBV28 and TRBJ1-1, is DVKVTQSSRYLVKRTGEKVFLECVQDMDHENMFWYRQDPGLGLRLIYFSYDVKMKEKGDIPEGYSVSREKKERFSLILESASTNQTSMYLCASSYPGQQNTEAFFGQGTRLTVV.

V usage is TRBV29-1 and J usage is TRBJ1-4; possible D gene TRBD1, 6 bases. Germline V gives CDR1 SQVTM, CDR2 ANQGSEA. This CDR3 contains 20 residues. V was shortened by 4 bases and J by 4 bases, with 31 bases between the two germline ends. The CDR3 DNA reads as TGCAGCGTTGTTTACCTGCCCCAGGGGAGGGAGTCGCGACTTAATGAAAAACTGTTTTTT. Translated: CSVVYLPQGRESRLNEKLFF. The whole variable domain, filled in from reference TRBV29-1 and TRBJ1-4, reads SAVISQKPSRDICQRGTSLTIQCQVDSQVTMMFWYRQQPGQSLTLIATANQGSEATYESGFVIDKFPISRPNLTFSTLTVSNMSPEDSSIYLCSVVYLPQGRESRLNEKLFFGSGTQLSVL.

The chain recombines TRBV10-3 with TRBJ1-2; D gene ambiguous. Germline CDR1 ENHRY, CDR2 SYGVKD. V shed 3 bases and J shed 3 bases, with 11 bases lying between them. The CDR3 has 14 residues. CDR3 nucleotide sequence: TGTGCCATCAGTGACCCGGGAGGAGACTATGGCTACACCTTC. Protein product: CAISDPGGDYGYTF.

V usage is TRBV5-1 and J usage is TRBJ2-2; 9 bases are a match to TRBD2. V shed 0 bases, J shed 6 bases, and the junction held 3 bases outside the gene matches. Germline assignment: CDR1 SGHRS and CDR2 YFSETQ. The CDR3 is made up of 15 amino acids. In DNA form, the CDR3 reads TGCGCCAGCAGCTTGGTAGCGGGAGAGGCCGGGGAGCTGTTTTTT. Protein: CASSLVAGEAGELFF.

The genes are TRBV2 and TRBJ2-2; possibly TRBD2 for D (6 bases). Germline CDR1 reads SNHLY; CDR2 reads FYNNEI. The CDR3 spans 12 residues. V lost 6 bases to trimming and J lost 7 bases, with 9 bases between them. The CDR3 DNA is TGTGCCAGCAGCCGACTAGTCGGGGAGCTGTTTTTT. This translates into CASSRLVGELFF. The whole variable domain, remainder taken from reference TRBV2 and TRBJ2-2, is EPEVTQTPSHQVTQMGQEVILRCVPISNHLYFYWYRQILGQKVEFLVSFYNNEISEKSEIFDDQFSVERPDGSNFTLKIRSTKLEDSAMYFCASSRLVGELFFGEGSRLTVL.

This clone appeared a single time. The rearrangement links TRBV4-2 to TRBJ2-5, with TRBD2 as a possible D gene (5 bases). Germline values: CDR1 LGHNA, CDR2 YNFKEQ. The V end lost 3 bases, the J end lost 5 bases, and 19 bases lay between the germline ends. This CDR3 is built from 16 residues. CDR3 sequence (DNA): TGTGCCAGCAGCCAGGCCCTCGGACTTGCCGGGGAGACCCAGTACTTC. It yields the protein CASSQALGLAGETQYF.

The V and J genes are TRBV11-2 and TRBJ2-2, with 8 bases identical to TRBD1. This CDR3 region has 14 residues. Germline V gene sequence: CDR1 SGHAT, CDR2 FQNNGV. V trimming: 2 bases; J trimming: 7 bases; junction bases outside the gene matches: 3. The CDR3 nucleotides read TGTGCCAGCAGCTTACAGGGGGCGATCGGGGAGCTGTTTTTT. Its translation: CASSLQGAIGELFF.

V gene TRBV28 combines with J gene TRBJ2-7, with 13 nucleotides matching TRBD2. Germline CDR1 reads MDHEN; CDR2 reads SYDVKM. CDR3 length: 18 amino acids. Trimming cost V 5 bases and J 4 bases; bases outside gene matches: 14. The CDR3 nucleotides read TGTGCCAGCAGTACAGGACGCCTGGGACTAGCGGGACCGTACGAGCAGTACTTC. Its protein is CASSTGRLGLAGPYEQYF.

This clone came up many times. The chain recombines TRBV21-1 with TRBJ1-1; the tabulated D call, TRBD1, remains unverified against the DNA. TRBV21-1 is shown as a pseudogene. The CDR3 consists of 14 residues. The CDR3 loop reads CASSPYRGDTEAFF. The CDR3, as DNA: TGTGCCAGCAGCCCGTACAGGGGTGACACTGAAGCTTTCTTT.